The TCR beta chain described here comes from a study of blood T cell repertoires in COVID-19. About the study: Donors in the United States, Italy and Spain gave samples during acute or convalescent COVID-19. Sources were T cells, B-cell-depleted T cells, or PBMCs; the material itself was cDNA or gDNA.

Germline V gene sequence: CDR1 SNHLY, CDR2 FYNNEI. The V gene end was trimmed by 2 bases and the J gene end by 8 bases; junction bases not matched to a gene: 4. This CDR3 has 13 residues. Study processing details: Amplification with reference gene primers provided the estimates of nucleated cell counts. Data came from immunoSEQ multiplex PCR; TCRdb stores just in-frame clones and leaves some out. V, J and clone size were drawn from that table, and D and trimming were deduced from the DNA. The table records 45,000 to 50,000 clones, roughly nine tenths of them present only once. The chain links TRBV2 to TRBJ2-3, with TRBD2 identical over 7 bases. Sequenced: peripheral blood. This clonotype was obtained from a human donor in a cohort sampled during active COVID-19. This CDR3 is CASSERLAGTQYF. In DNA, the CDR3 is TGTGCCAGCAGTGAAAGACTAGCTGGTACGCAGTATTTT.